This T cell receptor (beta chain) was sequenced in a study of blood T cell repertoires in COVID-19. Sequencing used immunoSEQ multiplex PCR; TCRdb keeps in-frame clones, though not all of them. The sample contains under 300,000 clones, around nine tenths of which appear only once. The CDR3 spans 16 residues. The germline CDR1 and CDR2 sequences are KGHSH and LQKENI. V gave up 2 bases and J gave up 5 bases; unmatched junction bases: 11. Sequences were obtained from peripheral blood. The rearrangement joins TRBV18 to TRBJ1-1; TRBD1 agrees at 7 bases. The source is a man between 50 and 59 years old with acute or convalescent COVID-19. For the CDR3, the DNA is TGTGCCAGCTCACCAGTTGTTTCACAGGGGTGGACTGAAGCTTTCTTT. Protein product: CASSPVVSQGWTEAFF.